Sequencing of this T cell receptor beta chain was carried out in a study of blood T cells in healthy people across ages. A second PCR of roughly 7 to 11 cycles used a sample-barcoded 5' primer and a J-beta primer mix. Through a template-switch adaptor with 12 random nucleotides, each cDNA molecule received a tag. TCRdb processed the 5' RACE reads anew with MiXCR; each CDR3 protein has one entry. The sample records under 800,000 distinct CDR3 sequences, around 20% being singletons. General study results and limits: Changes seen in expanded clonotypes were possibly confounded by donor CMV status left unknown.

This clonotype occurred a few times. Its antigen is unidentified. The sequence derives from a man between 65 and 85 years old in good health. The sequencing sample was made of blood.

CDR3 protein: CSATQGGAGTDTQYF. The CDR3 DNA sequence: TGCAGTGCAACCCAAGGGGGCGCGGGCACAGATACGCAGTATTTT. This chain links TRBV20-1 with TRBJ2-3, with TRBD1 identical over 7 bases. CDR1 is DFQATT, CDR2 SNEGSKA, per germline (reference sequence). The CDR3 length is 15 residues. V gave up 6 bases and J gave up 1 base; unmatched junction bases: 10.